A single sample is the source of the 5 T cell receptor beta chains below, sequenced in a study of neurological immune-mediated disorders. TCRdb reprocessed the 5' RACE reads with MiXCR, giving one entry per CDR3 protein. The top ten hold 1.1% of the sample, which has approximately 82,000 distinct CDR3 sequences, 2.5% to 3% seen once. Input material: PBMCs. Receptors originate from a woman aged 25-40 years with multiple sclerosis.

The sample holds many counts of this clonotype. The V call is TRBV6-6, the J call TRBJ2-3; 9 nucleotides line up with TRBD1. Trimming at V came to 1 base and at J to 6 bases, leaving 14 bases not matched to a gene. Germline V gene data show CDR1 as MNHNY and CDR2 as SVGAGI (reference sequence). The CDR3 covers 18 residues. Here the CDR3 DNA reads TGTGCCAGCAGTTACTTTAACAAGGGACAGGGAGAGGCCGATACGCAGTATTTT. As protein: CASSYFNKGQGEADTQYF.

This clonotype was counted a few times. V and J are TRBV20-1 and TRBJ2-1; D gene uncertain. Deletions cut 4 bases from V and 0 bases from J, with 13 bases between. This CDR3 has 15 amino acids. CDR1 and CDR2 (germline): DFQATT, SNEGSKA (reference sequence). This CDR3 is CSATPPVSSYNEQFF. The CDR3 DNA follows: TGCAGTGCTACACCCCCAGTCAGCTCCTACAATGAGCAGTTCTTC.

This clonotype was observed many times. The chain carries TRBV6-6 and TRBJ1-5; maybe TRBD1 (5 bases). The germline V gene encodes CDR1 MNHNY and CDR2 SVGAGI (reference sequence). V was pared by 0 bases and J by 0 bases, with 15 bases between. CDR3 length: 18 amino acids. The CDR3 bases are TGTGCCAGCAGTTACTCGAAAACAGGTGTTGATAGCAATCAGCCCCAGCATTTT. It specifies CASSYSKTGVDSNQPQHF.

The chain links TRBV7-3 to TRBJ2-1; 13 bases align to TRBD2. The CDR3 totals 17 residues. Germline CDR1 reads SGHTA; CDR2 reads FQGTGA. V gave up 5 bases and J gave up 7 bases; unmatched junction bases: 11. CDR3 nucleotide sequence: TGTGCCAGCAGCAAAACGGGACTAGCGGGGCGACAGAATGAGCAGTTCTTC. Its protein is CASSKTGLAGRQNEQFF. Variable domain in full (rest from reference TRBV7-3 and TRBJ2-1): GAGVSQTPSNKVTEKGKYVELRCDPISGHTALYWYRQSLGQGPEFLIYFQGTGAADDSGLPNDRFFAVRPEGSVSTLKIQRTERGDSAVYLCASSKTGLAGRQNEQFFGPGTRLTVL.

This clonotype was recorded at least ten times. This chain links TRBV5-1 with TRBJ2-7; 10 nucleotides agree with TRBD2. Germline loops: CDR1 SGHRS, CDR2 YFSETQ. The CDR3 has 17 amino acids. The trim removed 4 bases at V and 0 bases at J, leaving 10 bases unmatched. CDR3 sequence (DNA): TGCGCCAGCAGCAACCGACTAGCGGGTAAACCCTCCTACGAGCAGTACTTC. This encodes CASSNRLAGKPSYEQYF.